These 5 T cell receptor beta chains were sequenced from one sample in a study of OX40 agonist ivuxolimab in advanced cancers. Clones were read by immunoSEQ multiplex PCR, and TCRdb kept only the in-frame ones, dropping some. The sample consists of approximately 94,000 clones, about 92% of them appearing once. Sequenced here: CD4+ or CD8+ T cells sorted from blood, sampled in a trial of the OX40 agonist ivuxolimab. The receptors shown here come from an adult with an advanced solid tumor such as melanoma, head and neck, liver or kidney cancer.

CDR3: CASSQDPGPRYEQYF. In DNA, the CDR3 is TGCGCCAGCAGCCAAGATCCGGGACCCCGCTACGAGCAGTACTTC. The genes are TRBV4-3 and TRBJ2-7; the D call may be TRBD1 or TRBD2 (5 bases each). This CDR3 region has 15 residues. Germline CDR1 is LGHNA and CDR2 is YSLEER. V was pared by 0 bases and J by 3 bases, with 12 bases between.

The gene calls are TRBV5-1 and TRBJ1-2; 9 nucleotides agree with TRBD1. CDR1 and CDR2 from the germline V gene are SGHRS and YFSETQ. Losses at the gene ends were 0 bases for V and 4 bases for J; bases not matched to a gene: 7. The CDR3 contains 16 residues. The CDR3: CASSLGGQGLGYGYTF. In DNA, the CDR3 is TGCGCCAGCAGCTTGGGTGGACAGGGGCTTGGCTATGGCTACACCTTC.

This chain connects TRBV7-8 to TRBJ2-7; the D gene is possibly TRBD1 (5 bases). Germline V gene data show CDR1 as SGHVS and CDR2 as FQNEAQ. CDR3 length: 16 amino acids. V dropped 5 bases and J dropped 3 bases, with 20 bases sitting between them. DNA of the CDR3: TGTGCCAGCAGCCATGGCGTCCAGGGATTAAACTACGAGCAGTACTTC. It yields the protein CASSHGVQGLNYEQYF.

This clone was recorded once. The chain recombines TRBV2 with TRBJ1-5; D unresolved. The V end was cut by 7 bases, the J end by 0 bases, with 7 bases between. The CDR3 has 13 residues. Per the germline V gene, CDR1 is SNHLY and CDR2 is FYNNEI. The DNA of the CDR3 is TGTGCCAGCACGAAGGCTAGCAATCAGCCCCAGCATTTT. This sequence encodes CASTKASNQPQHF.

J is TRBJ1-1 and V is TRBV7-9; tentative D call: TRBD1 (5 bases). CDR1 SEHNR and CDR2 FQNEAQ come from the germline V gene (reference sequence). CDR3 length: 12 amino acids. Trimming removed 3 bases at V and 7 bases at J, with 9 bases between. In DNA form, the CDR3 reads TGTGCCAGCAGCTTTCAGGGCGATGAAGCTTTCTTT. It yields the protein CASSFQGDEAFF.